The rows below give T cell receptor beta chains drawn from one sample of a study of T-cell reconstitution after alpha-beta-depleted transplantation in children. Via MiXCR, TCRdb re-called the PCR reads, giving one row per CDR3 protein. This table has about 640,000 distinct CDR3 sequences, under 15% appearing once. The sample here was PBMCs, mostly from graft donor cells, taken 360 days after TCRalphabeta/CD19-depleted stem cell transplant. Every receptor here comes from a male patient aged 5 to 17 who had a stem cell transplant for acute myeloid leukemia, so the T cells may come from the graft donor. Both conserved end residues are part of each CDR3. A D gene is named only where the DNA matches it firmly. The listing skips clone size in some rows; elsewhere it reads once, few, many or a size class.

d_gene: .; abundance: .; j_gene: TRBJ2-5; v_gene: TRBV20-1; CDR3nt: TGCAGTGCAACAGGGCAGGGGCTCCTTATTGGGGAGACCCAGTACTTC; CDR3aa: CSATGQGLLIGETQYF
d_gene: TRBD2; abundance: few; j_gene: TRBJ2-1; v_gene: TRBV28; CDR3nt: TGTGCCAGCAGTTTAGGGCCCGGGGGGGGTGAGCAGTTCTTC; CDR3aa: CASSLGPGGGEQFF
d_gene: .; abundance: .; j_gene: TRBJ2-1; v_gene: TRBV18; CDR3nt: TGTGCCAGCTCACCCGTTACGATCAATGAGCAGTTCTTC; CDR3aa: CASSPVTINEQFF
d_gene: TRBD1; abundance: .; j_gene: TRBJ1-3; v_gene: TRBV29-1; CDR3nt: TGCAGCGTTGATGGGACAGGCCAGGGGAACACCATATATTTT; CDR3aa: CSVDGTGQGNTIYF
d_gene: TRBD1; abundance: few; j_gene: TRBJ1-1; v_gene: TRBV5-1; CDR3nt: TGCGCCAGCAGCTTTTCCGACAGGGGTTACACTGAAGCTTTCTTT; CDR3aa: CASSFSDRGYTEAFF
d_gene: .; abundance: .; j_gene: TRBJ2-2; v_gene: TRBV5-6; CDR3nt: TGTGCCAGCAGCTTTGTGGGAAGGTACACCGGGGAGCTGTTTTTT; CDR3aa: CASSFVGRYTGELFF
d_gene: TRBD2; abundance: many; j_gene: TRBJ2-7; v_gene: TRBV20-1; CDR3nt: TGCAGTGCTCAACTAGCGGGCACCTACGAGCAGTACTTC; CDR3aa: CSAQLAGTYEQYF
d_gene: .; abundance: .; j_gene: TRBJ2-1; v_gene: TRBV24-1; CDR3nt: TGTGCCACCAGTGGGTTTATCCTCGGAGAGCAGTTCTTC; CDR3aa: CATSGFILGEQFF
d_gene: .; abundance: .; j_gene: TRBJ1-6; v_gene: TRBV18; CDR3nt: TGTGCCAGCTCACCTGTAGGTTCACCCCTCCACTTT; CDR3aa: CASSPVGSPLHF
d_gene: TRBD2; abundance: many; j_gene: TRBJ2-1; v_gene: TRBV5-1; CDR3nt: TGCGCCAGCAGAAAAGAAAGCGGGAGTAGGAATGAGCAGTTCTTC; CDR3aa: CASRKESGSRNEQFF
d_gene: .; abundance: many; j_gene: TRBJ2-1; v_gene: TRBV20-1; CDR3nt: TGCAGTGCTAGTGTCGGGAGCGGTATATACAATGAGCAGTTCTTC; CDR3aa: CSASVGSGIYNEQFF
d_gene: TRBD2; abundance: many; j_gene: TRBJ2-1; v_gene: TRBV5-1; CDR3nt: TGCGCCAGCAGTTCCGGACTAGCGGGAAGGGAGTCCTACAATGAGCAGTTCTTC; CDR3aa: CASSSGLAGRESYNEQFF
d_gene: TRBD2; abundance: many; j_gene: TRBJ2-1; v_gene: TRBV28; CDR3nt: TGTGCCAGCAGTCCCATGTACGGGACTAGCGGCTACTCCTACAATGAGCAGTTCTTC; CDR3aa: CASSPMYGTSGYSYNEQFF
d_gene: .; abundance: .; j_gene: TRBJ2-1; v_gene: TRBV5-4; CDR3nt: TGTGCCATGGGCTTGGAGCCAAGCGGCGTCTATGAGCAGTTCTTC; CDR3aa: CAMGLEPSGVYEQFF
d_gene: .; abundance: many; j_gene: TRBJ2-2; v_gene: TRBV15; CDR3nt: TGTGCCACCAGCATTGACAGGATGAACACCGGGGAGCTGTTTTTT; CDR3aa: CATSIDRMNTGELFF
d_gene: TRBD2; abundance: .; j_gene: TRBJ2-3; v_gene: TRBV29-1; CDR3nt: TGCAGCCTAAGCGCACTAGCCGGGGGGGGACGCACAGATACGCAGTATTTT; CDR3aa: CSLSALAGGGRTDTQYF
d_gene: .; abundance: .; j_gene: TRBJ2-1; v_gene: TRBV5-6; CDR3nt: TGTGCCAGCAGCGTAGACCTAGCGATCTCCTACAATGAGCAGTTCTTC; CDR3aa: CASSVDLAISYNEQFF
d_gene: .; abundance: many; j_gene: TRBJ2-3; v_gene: TRBV20-1; CDR3nt: TGCAGTGCCCGGGACTCCCCGACAGATACGCAGTATTTT; CDR3aa: CSARDSPTDTQYF
d_gene: .; abundance: .; j_gene: TRBJ2-1; v_gene: TRBV10-3; CDR3nt: TGTGCCATCAGTGAGCGCGAGAGAAGTGAGCAGTTCTTC; CDR3aa: CAISERERSEQFF
d_gene: TRBD2; abundance: many; j_gene: TRBJ2-1; v_gene: TRBV4-3; CDR3nt: TGCGCCAGCAGCCAAGTGTTTGGGCGGGAGTACGGGAATGAGCAGTTCTTC; CDR3aa: CASSQVFGREYGNEQFF
d_gene: .; abundance: .; j_gene: TRBJ2-7; v_gene: TRBV7-9; CDR3nt: TGTGCCAGCAGCTTAGCTGGACAATTGTTCTCCTACGAGCAGTACTTC; CDR3aa: CASSLAGQLFSYEQYF
d_gene: TRBD2; abundance: .; j_gene: TRBJ2-1; v_gene: TRBV7-8; CDR3nt: TGTGCCAGCAGCTTAAGGGAGCGGGAGTGGTACAATGAGCAGTTCTTC; CDR3aa: CASSLREREWYNEQFF
d_gene: TRBD1; abundance: .; j_gene: TRBJ1-2; v_gene: TRBV20-1; CDR3nt: TGCAGTGCTAGAGCTTCGGGGACAGGGGAAAGCTATGGCTACACCTTC; CDR3aa: CSARASGTGESYGYTF
d_gene: TRBD1; abundance: .; j_gene: TRBJ1-2; v_gene: TRBV5-1; CDR3nt: TGCGCCAGCAGCCCGATGACAGGGATGAATGGCTACACCTTC; CDR3aa: CASSPMTGMNGYTF
d_gene: TRBD1; abundance: few; j_gene: TRBJ1-2; v_gene: TRBV6-5; CDR3nt: TGTGCCAGCAGTTACTCGACAGGGTTTAACTATGGCTACACCTTC; CDR3aa: CASSYSTGFNYGYTF
d_gene: .; abundance: many; j_gene: TRBJ2-7; v_gene: TRBV25-1; CDR3nt: TGTGCCAGCAGTGAATATAGGAGGGCCTCCTACGAGCAGTACTTC; CDR3aa: CASSEYRRASYEQYF
d_gene: TRBD2; abundance: few; j_gene: TRBJ2-1; v_gene: TRBV12-3/TRBV12-4; CDR3nt: TGTGCCAGCAGTCCCCTGGGGCTAGCGGGCTACAATGAGCAGTTCTTC; CDR3aa: CASSPLGLAGYNEQFF
d_gene: TRBD1; abundance: many; j_gene: TRBJ2-1; v_gene: TRBV20-1; CDR3nt: TGCAGTGCCTCCGGGACAGGGCTTAATGAGCAGTTCTTC; CDR3aa: CSASGTGLNEQFF
d_gene: TRBD1; abundance: .; j_gene: TRBJ2-1; v_gene: TRBV24-1; CDR3nt: TGTGCCACCAGTGGGGGGGACAGGGGGCCCTACAATGAGCAGTTCTTC; CDR3aa: CATSGGDRGPYNEQFF
d_gene: .; abundance: few; j_gene: TRBJ2-7; v_gene: TRBV27; CDR3nt: TGTGCCAGCAGCCCCTACGCCTCGGGGTACGAGCAGTACTTC; CDR3aa: CASSPYASGYEQYF
d_gene: .; abundance: many; j_gene: TRBJ2-1; v_gene: TRBV5-1; CDR3nt: TGCGCCAGCAGCCCGACTACACTTTCCTACAATGAGCAGTTCTTC; CDR3aa: CASSPTTLSYNEQFF
d_gene: .; abundance: many; j_gene: TRBJ2-2; v_gene: TRBV12-3/TRBV12-4; CDR3nt: TGTGCCAGCAGTTTCGGCGTAGGGACCGGGGAGCTGTTTTTT; CDR3aa: CASSFGVGTGELFF
d_gene: .; abundance: .; j_gene: TRBJ2-2; v_gene: TRBV7-8; CDR3nt: TGTGCCAGCAGCGTACGGTCCCTCGAGGCCGGGGAGCTGTTTTTT; CDR3aa: CASSVRSLEAGELFF
d_gene: TRBD2; abundance: .; j_gene: TRBJ2-3; v_gene: TRBV30; CDR3nt: TGTGCCTGGACCTTAGCGGGAGGGCCGCGGTACGCAGATACGCAGTATTTT; CDR3aa: CAWTLAGGPRYADTQYF
d_gene: .; abundance: many; j_gene: TRBJ2-5; v_gene: TRBV7-8; CDR3nt: TGTGCCAGCAGCTTAATCCCTTTGGGCGTAACCCAGTACTTC; CDR3aa: CASSLIPLGVTQYF
d_gene: .; abundance: .; j_gene: TRBJ1-5; v_gene: TRBV10-3; CDR3nt: TGTGCCATCAGTGAGGGCAATCAGCCCCAGCATTTT; CDR3aa: CAISEGNQPQHF
d_gene: .; abundance: .; j_gene: TRBJ2-7; v_gene: TRBV14; CDR3nt: TGTGCCAGCAGCCAAAATTTGGGGGCAGTTCCCTACGAGCAGTACTTC; CDR3aa: CASSQNLGAVPYEQYF
d_gene: .; abundance: few; j_gene: TRBJ1-5; v_gene: TRBV7-2; CDR3nt: TGTGCCAGCAGCTTCGTTGCTTTCGGAAAATGGCAGCCCCAGCATTTT; CDR3aa: CASSFVAFGKWQPQHF
d_gene: .; abundance: few; j_gene: TRBJ2-3; v_gene: TRBV10-3; CDR3nt: TGTGCCATCAAGTTTGACACTCTTGATGTGGGGCAGTATTTT; CDR3aa: CAIKFDTLDVGQYF
d_gene: .; abundance: .; j_gene: TRBJ2-5; v_gene: TRBV5-4; CDR3nt: TGTGCCAGCAGAGACGCCGGCGGCGGGGAGACCCAGTACTTC; CDR3aa: CASRDAGGGETQYF
d_gene: .; abundance: few; j_gene: TRBJ1-3; v_gene: TRBV6-1; CDR3nt: TGTGCCAGCAGCCAGGGGACCCACTCTGCTAACACCATATATTTT; CDR3aa: CASSQGTHSANTIYF
d_gene: TRBD2; abundance: .; j_gene: TRBJ2-1; v_gene: TRBV11-1; CDR3nt: TGTGCCAGCAGCCGAACTTACGGACTAGCGGGAGCCCACAATGAGCAGTTCTTC; CDR3aa: CASSRTYGLAGAHNEQFF
d_gene: TRBD1; abundance: .; j_gene: TRBJ2-7; v_gene: TRBV29-1; CDR3nt: TGCAGCGTTCACAGGGGTGGACACGAGCAGTACTTC; CDR3aa: CSVHRGGHEQYF
d_gene: .; abundance: .; j_gene: TRBJ2-1; v_gene: TRBV28; CDR3nt: TGTGCCAGCAGTCCCCTGGGCGTTGGAGTTAGCTCCTACAATGAGCAGTTCTTC; CDR3aa: CASSPLGVGVSSYNEQFF
d_gene: .; abundance: few; j_gene: TRBJ2-7; v_gene: TRBV20-1; CDR3nt: TGCAGTGCTAGAGATTTACCAGCGGGCAACACCTACGAGCAGTACTTC; CDR3aa: CSARDLPAGNTYEQYF
d_gene: .; abundance: few; j_gene: TRBJ2-1; v_gene: TRBV12-3/TRBV12-4; CDR3nt: TGTGCCAGCAGTTTAGGGCAGGGGAAGTTCTTC; CDR3aa: CASSLGQGKFF
d_gene: .; abundance: .; j_gene: TRBJ2-1; v_gene: TRBV28; CDR3nt: TGTGCCAGCAGTTTTCGCCGGTACAATGAGCAGTTCTTC; CDR3aa: CASSFRRYNEQFF